This T cell receptor beta chain was profiled in a study of T cell responses to AZD1222 COVID-19 vaccine. Assay used: immunoSEQ multiplex PCR; TCRdb lists only in-frame clones, some missing. This sample has 150,000 to 200,000 clones, with around 90% found just once. Of note for this clone: Antigen unknown. Distinct nucleotide sequences in the sample also encode this CDR3.

Findings and caveats of the study: The reported proportion of spike-specific TCRs targeting unmutated variant regions was nearly half.

This sample comprised peripheral blood, obtained 28 days after the second AZD1222 dose. The TCR originated in an adult who received the AZD1222 COVID-19 vaccine.

The CDR3 bases are TGTGCCAGCAGTTTGCCAGGAGCCTACGAGCAGTACTTC. It encodes CASSLPGAYEQYF. This sequence joins TRBV27 and TRBJ2-7; no firm D call. Per the germline V gene, CDR1 is MNHEY and CDR2 is SMNVEV (reference sequence). Between the trimmed V and J ends, which lost 3 bases and 2 bases, there was a span of 8 bases. The CDR3 is 13 residues long.